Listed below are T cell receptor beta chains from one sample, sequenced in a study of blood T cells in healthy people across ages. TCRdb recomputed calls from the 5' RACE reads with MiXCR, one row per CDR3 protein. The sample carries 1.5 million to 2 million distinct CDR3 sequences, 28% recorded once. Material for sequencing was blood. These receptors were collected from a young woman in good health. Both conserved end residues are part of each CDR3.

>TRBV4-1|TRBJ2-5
CASSTWTVGETQYF
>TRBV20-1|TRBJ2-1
CSARDTRTNNEQFF
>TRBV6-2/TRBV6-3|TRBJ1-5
CARRRSGQPQHF
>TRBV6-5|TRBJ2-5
CAGRAPGEETQYF
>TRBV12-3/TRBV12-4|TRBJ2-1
CASRGSGGSNEQFF
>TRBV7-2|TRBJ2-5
CASSPEAYQETQYF
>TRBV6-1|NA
CASSVDPGETQYF
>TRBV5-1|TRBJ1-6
CASATLDRKSSYNSPLHF
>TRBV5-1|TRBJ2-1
CASSLAGGEPDEQFF
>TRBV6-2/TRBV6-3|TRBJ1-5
CASGPGQGGNQPQHF
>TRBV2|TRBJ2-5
CASSEPETGEETQYF
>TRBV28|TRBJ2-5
CASNPETSGATQEAQYF
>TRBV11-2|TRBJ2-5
CASSFLTSGSQETQYF
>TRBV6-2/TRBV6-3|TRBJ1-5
CASSQSGFNQPQHF
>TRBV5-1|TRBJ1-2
CASSPGAGTSGYTF
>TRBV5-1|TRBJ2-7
CASRGGQGSGEQYF
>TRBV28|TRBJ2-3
CASSLAGRALADTQYF
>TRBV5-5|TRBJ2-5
CASSFNTGYRETQYF
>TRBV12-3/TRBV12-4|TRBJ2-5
CASRIAGEGTQYF
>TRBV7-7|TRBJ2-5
CASSPFGNGETQYF
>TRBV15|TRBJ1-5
CATSPTLGQVLGPQHF
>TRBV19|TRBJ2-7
CASSNTGAGEQYF
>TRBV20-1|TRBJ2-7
CSARAGIGPLSSYEQYF
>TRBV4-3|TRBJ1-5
CASSQDEGRGTQPQHF
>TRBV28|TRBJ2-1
CASSFPGGVDEQFF
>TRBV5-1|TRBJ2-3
CASSPDGTDTQYF
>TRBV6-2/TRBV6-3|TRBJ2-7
CASSYGVPGTPYEQYF
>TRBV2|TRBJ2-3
CASSSRPPPDTQYF
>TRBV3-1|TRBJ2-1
CASSDVAGGTYNEQFF
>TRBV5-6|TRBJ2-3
CASSSTRSRLTDTQYF
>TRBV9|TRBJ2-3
CASSVSSGRTDTQYF
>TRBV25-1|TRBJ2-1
CARDSRGPSRSGDEQFF
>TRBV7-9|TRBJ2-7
CASSSEGASYEQYF
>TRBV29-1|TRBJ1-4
CSTSGGEGEKLFF
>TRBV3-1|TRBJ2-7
CASSRTAGANYEQYF
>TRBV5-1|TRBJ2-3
CASTLGGISTDTQYF
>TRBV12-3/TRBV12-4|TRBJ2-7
CASSLARLGSLGYEQYF
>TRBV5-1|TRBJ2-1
CASSLSSWDEQCF
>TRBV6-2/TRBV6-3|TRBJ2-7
CASGRPGSSYEQYF
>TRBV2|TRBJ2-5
CANRQSRGETQYF
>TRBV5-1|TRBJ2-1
CASSTGQGFYNEQFF
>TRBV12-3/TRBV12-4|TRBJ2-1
CASSSGLAGGFEQFF
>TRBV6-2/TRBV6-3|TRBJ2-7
CASSYAGRREQYF
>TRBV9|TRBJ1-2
CASSWDGRANYGYTF
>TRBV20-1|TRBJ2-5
CSANGYETQYF
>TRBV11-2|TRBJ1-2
CASSFNRDDGYTF
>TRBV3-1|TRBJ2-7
CASSQQSGIPIEQYF
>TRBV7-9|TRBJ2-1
CASSPRLAGNSSYNEQFF
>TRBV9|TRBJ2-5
CASSVAWAVYNEQYF
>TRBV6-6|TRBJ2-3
CASRNTGVSTDTQYF
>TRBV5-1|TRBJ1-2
CASAGVGYTF
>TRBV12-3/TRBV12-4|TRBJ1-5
CASNRGGGNQPQHF
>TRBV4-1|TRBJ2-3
CASSGQSDTQYF
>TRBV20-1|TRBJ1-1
CSAKDRQGALNTEAFF
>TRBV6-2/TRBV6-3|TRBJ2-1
CASSRSETTYNEQFF
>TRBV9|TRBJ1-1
CASSVNLVGTEAFF
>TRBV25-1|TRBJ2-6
CASTGTFSGANVLTF